This T cell receptor (beta chain) was retrieved from a study of shared clonotypes between healthy human individuals. About the study: With ages of 18 to 49, the donors were a couple of women and three men. General observations from the study: Clonotypes that were shared across a handful of donors made up around 5% of naive CD4 clonotypes.

To note about this clone: The antigen is undetermined.

The CDR3 sequence is 13 residues long. CDR1 SNHLY and CDR2 FYNNEI come from the germline V gene. The ends were cut back, 6 bases at V and 6 bases at J, with 15 bases in the middle. Only in-frame clones appear in the TCRdb table, and some are missing; sequencing was by immunoSEQ multiplex PCR. The table records over a million clones, around 78% of them present only once. The rearrangement uses TRBV2 and TRBJ2-7; D possibly matches TRBD1 or TRBD2 (6 bases each). The sample consisted of memory CD4+ T cells from PBMCs. The subset here: CD45RA-negative fraction. This clonotype was sampled from a man aged 18 to 35 in good health. Some clones in this sample may be carry-over from other donors' samples. CDR3 sequence reads: CASSPGLGAEQYF. In DNA form, the CDR3 reads TGTGCCAGCAGCCCGGGACTGGGGGCCGAGCAGTACTTC.